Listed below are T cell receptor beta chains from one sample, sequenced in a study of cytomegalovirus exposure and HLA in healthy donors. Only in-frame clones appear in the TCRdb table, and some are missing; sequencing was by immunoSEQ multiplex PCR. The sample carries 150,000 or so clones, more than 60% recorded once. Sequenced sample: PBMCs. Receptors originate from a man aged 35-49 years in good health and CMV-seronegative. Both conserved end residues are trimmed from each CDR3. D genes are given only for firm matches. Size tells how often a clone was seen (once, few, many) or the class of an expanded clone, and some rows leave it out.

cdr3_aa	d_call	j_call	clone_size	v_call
ASSTRQAARHNEQF	.	TRBJ2-1	.	TRBV13
ATSRELTGVHRNEQF	TRBD1	TRBJ2-1	.	TRBV15
ASSNQGDEQF	.	TRBJ2-1	once	TRBV5-1
ASSPSYNEQF	.	TRBJ2-1	.	TRBV21-1
ASSLAWNTEAF	.	TRBJ1-1	.	TRBV5-4
ASSIRTGGPGTEAF	.	TRBJ1-1	.	TRBV19
ASSVGDYEQY	.	TRBJ2-7	.	TRBV9
ASSFRDRGPNSPLH	TRBD1	TRBJ1-6	.	TRBV28
ASTQGGQGYQPQH	TRBD1	TRBJ1-5	.	TRBV2
SADRSIKNTEAF	.	TRBJ1-1	once	TRBV29-1
ASSYQGSGELF	.	TRBJ2-2	once	TRBV28
ASSQTMDSLGYEAF	.	TRBJ1-1	.	TRBV4-1
ASNWGGGTGELF	.	TRBJ2-2	.	TRBV19
AISLYSNQPQH	.	TRBJ1-5	few	TRBV10-3
ASSPQLAGVNTGELF	TRBD2	TRBJ2-2	.	TRBV5-1
ASSLVMGAEYEQY	.	TRBJ2-7	.	TRBV7-8
ASSFQAGTAEQY	TRBD2	TRBJ2-7	.	TRBV5-1
ASSFIDRGGNQPQH	TRBD1	TRBJ1-5	.	TRBV19
ASILGGANYGYT	.	TRBJ1-2	once	TRBV6-1
ASSFGDRAEAF	TRBD1	TRBJ1-1	.	TRBV5-6
ASQQGPEGGTQY	.	TRBJ2-3	.	TRBV5-1
AMFTGLANTGELF	.	TRBJ2-2	.	TRBV5-4
ASSYSRGGYEQY	.	TRBJ2-7	few	TRBV6-5
ASSSGSGGTVETQY	TRBD2	TRBJ2-5	.	TRBV7-3
ASSYRRSSYEQY	.	TRBJ2-7	.	TRBV6-6
ASSLAPGGGQF	.	TRBJ2-1	.	TRBV7-2
ASSLGSLSYEQY	.	.	.	TRBV7-6
ASQAPGQGPNEKLF	TRBD1	TRBJ1-4	.	TRBV2
ASSLRHPHGSYEQY	.	TRBJ2-7	.	TRBV7-9
ASSPLGSGGPYEQY	.	TRBJ2-7	.	TRBV5-4
ASSVQTGGGQPQH	TRBD1	TRBJ1-5	few	TRBV2
ASSARVGGGVYEQY	.	TRBJ2-7	.	TRBV2
ASSLDNAFQETQY	.	TRBJ2-5	once	TRBV11-1
ASSPEGGRGEKLF	.	TRBJ1-4	few	TRBV11-2
ASQSDTAQPQH	.	TRBJ1-5	.	TRBV19
ASSKRLAGDTGELF	TRBD2	TRBJ2-2	.	TRBV19
ASSPVPWNTEAF	.	TRBJ1-1	.	TRBV18
ASSSRQGATNEKLF	TRBD1	TRBJ1-4	.	TRBV7-6
ASSPHGTLGGLEQY	.	TRBJ2-7	.	TRBV19
ASSQEPGLNTDTQY	.	TRBJ2-3	.	TRBV4-3
SVEVTGEGEAF	TRBD1	TRBJ1-1	.	TRBV29-1
ASTSIQGPAGANVLT	.	TRBJ2-6	.	TRBV7-9
ATRAGAPNEKLF	.	TRBJ1-4	.	TRBV5-1
ASGLWRNTEAF	.	TRBJ1-1	.	TRBV19
SARPTYEQY	.	TRBJ2-7	.	TRBV20-1
ASSFGTAYNEQF	TRBD1	TRBJ2-1	.	TRBV7-8
ASSIGTGNQPQH	TRBD1	TRBJ1-5	.	TRBV19
ASSARDGTGEYSNQPQH	TRBD1	TRBJ1-5	.	TRBV9
ASSQETLAGGTDTQY	TRBD2	TRBJ2-3	.	TRBV4-1
ASSIGYREPEAF	.	TRBJ1-1	.	TRBV19
ASSLGREAF	.	TRBJ1-1	.	TRBV5-4
ASSLSAGGETDTQY	TRBD1	TRBJ2-3	.	TRBV11-2
ASIGTVLSPLH	TRBD1	TRBJ1-6	.	TRBV2
ASSRFKNFQSGSGNTIY	.	TRBJ1-3	.	TRBV4-1
ASSPRTSEGTGELF	TRBD2	TRBJ2-2	once	TRBV7-7